This T cell receptor beta chain comes out of a study of blood T cell repertoires in COVID-19. Study-level information: Samples of COVID-19 (acute and convalescent) were obtained from the United States, Italy and Spain. From T cells, B-cell-depleted T cells, or PBMCs came the material, which was cDNA or gDNA.

As processed by the authors: The assay estimated nucleated cells by amplifying reference gene primers. Profiled with immunoSEQ multiplex PCR; TCRdb holds only in-frame clones, not every one. V and J calls and clone size are copied from that table; D and trimming were computed from the DNA. The data show 150,000 to 200,000 clones, under 85% seen once. Germline CDR1 is SGHAT and CDR2 is FQNNGV. The CDR3 length is 14 residues. Trimming shortened V by 1 base and J by 6 bases, and 11 bases separated the two germline ends. This rearrangement joins TRBV11-2 to TRBJ2-3; no clear D gene. What was sequenced was peripheral blood. The clonotype comes from a woman between 65 and 79 years old with COVID-19, enrolled during active disease. The CDR3 DNA is TGTGCCAGCAGCTTAGTTGGCAGGATGGATACGCAGTATTTT. Amino acids: CASSLVGRMDTQYF.